This record covers a single T cell receptor beta chain. This record comes from a study of control samples from healthy donors and cancer patients. Only in-frame clones appear in the TCRdb table, and some are missing; sequencing was by immunoSEQ multiplex PCR. The repertoire holds about 140,000 clones, with 90% to 95% as singletons. This CDR3 is 16 amino acids long. Germline V lookup: CDR1 KGHSH, CDR2 LQKENI. After removal of 2 bases from V and 7 bases from J, the junction contained 10 bases not matched to a gene. This TCR was recovered from a man between 35 and 55 years old in good health. The rearrangement uses TRBV18 and TRBJ1-1; the match to TRBD1 covers 10 bases. The sequenced sample consisted of blood. CDR3 sequence reads: CASSPDSGQGIIEAFF. The CDR3 coding sequence is TGTGCCAGCTCACCAGATTCGGGACAGGGGATTATTGAAGCTTTCTTT.